This TCR beta chain was retrieved from a study of CD8 T cells in Susac syndrome. Reverse transcription of roughly 0.45 to 1 ug RNA used random hexamers. TCRdb analysed the immunoSEQ multiplex PCR reads with MiXCR anew, one entry per CDR3 protein. The profile shows hundreds of thousands of distinct CDR3 sequences, approximately 92% of them singletons. This CDR3 spans 14 amino acids. CDR1 is GTSNPN, CDR2 SVGIG, per germline (reference sequence). What was sequenced was CD4+ T cells from PBMCs. This receptor was identified in a human donor with multiple sclerosis. The V and J genes are TRBV30 and TRBJ1-2, with TRBD1 matching over 8 bases. CDR3 amino acids: CATDPGQVFRGYTF. CDR3 in DNA: TGTGCAACCGACCCGGGACAGGTTTTTCGGGGCTACACCTTC.